A single TCR beta chain is shown here with its context. Its antigen is unidentified. Produced via immunoSEQ multiplex PCR; TCRdb's table is partial and in-frame only. Here the sample spans 140,000 to 150,000 clones, 93% being singletons. The data derive from a study of T cell responses to AZD1222 COVID-19 vaccine. Whole-study context: Second-dose groups at about 4 or about 12 weeks were pooled.

Notes on the study in general: Among the donors, most were white British and more were female, and clonal diversity was possibly underestimated. Seropositive at baseline were only a handful of AZD1222 recipients.

The V gene end was trimmed by 4 bases and the J gene end by 1 base; junction bases not matched to a gene: 13. Germline assignment: CDR1 SGHRS and CDR2 YFSETQ. CDR3 size: 18 residues. The TCR sequence derives from an adult in good health. J is TRBJ2-5 and V is TRBV5-1; 10 bases are a match to TRBD2. The input for sequencing was peripheral blood, taken on day 0 of AZD1222 vaccination. The DNA of the CDR3 is TGCGCCAGCAGCCAGGGGGCGTCTAGCGGGAGAGGCCAAGAGACCCAGTACTTC. Its protein is CASSQGASSGRGQETQYF. Combining the CDR3 with reference TRBV5-1 and TRBJ2-5 gives the whole variable domain KAGVTQTPRYLIKTRGQQVTLSCSPISGHRSVSWYQQTPGQGLQFLFEYFSETQRNKGNFPGRFSGRQFSNSRSEMNVSTLELGDSALYLCASSQGASSGRGQETQYFGPGTRLLVL.